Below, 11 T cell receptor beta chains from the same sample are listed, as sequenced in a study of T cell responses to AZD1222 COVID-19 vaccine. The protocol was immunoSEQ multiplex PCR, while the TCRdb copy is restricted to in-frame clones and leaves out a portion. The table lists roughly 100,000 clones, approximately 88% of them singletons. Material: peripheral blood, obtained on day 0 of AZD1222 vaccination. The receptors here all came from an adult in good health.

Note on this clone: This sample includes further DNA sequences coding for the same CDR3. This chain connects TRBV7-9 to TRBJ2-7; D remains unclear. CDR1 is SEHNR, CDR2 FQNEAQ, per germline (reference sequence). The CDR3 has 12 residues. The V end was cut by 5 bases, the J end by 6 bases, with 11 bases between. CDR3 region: CASSDIDFEQYF. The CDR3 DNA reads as TGTGCCAGCAGCGATATCGATTTCGAGCAGTACTTC.

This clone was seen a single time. CDR3 in DNA: TGTGCCAGCAGCCCACAGGGCAGAAACACTGAAGCTTTCTTT. Amino acids: CASSPQGRNTEAFF. The rearrangement links TRBV5-6 to TRBJ1-1, with D perhaps matching TRBD1 (6 bases). V dropped 4 bases and J dropped 2 bases, with 12 bases sitting between them. This CDR3 region has 14 residues. Germline lookup yields CDR1 SGHDT and CDR2 YYEEEE.

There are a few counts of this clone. This chain's CDR3 is CASSRSSYEQYF. CDR3 in DNA: TGCGCCAGCAGCCGTAGCTCCTACGAGCAGTACTTC. The J gene is TRBJ2-7, the V gene TRBV10-1; D is ambiguous. This CDR3 is 12 amino acids long. Trimming shortened V by 6 bases and J by 0 bases, and 6 bases separated the two germline ends. The germline V gene has CDR1 WNHNN and CDR2 SYGVQD (reference sequence).

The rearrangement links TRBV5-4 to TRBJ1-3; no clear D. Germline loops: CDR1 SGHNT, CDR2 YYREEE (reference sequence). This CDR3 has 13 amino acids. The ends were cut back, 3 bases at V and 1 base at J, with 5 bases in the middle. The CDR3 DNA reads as TGTGCCAGCAGCTCACCTTCTGGAAACACCATATATTTT. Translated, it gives CASSSPSGNTIYF. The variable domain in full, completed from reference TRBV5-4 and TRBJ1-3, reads ETGVTQSPTHLIKTRGQQVTLRCSSQSGHNTVSWYQQALGQGPQFIFQYYREEENGRGNFPPRFSGLQFPNYSSELNVNALELDDSALYLCASSSPSGNTIYFGEGSWLTVV.

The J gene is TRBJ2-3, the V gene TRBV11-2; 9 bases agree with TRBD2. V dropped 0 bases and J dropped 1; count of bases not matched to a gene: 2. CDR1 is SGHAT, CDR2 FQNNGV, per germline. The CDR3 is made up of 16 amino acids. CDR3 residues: CASSLERGGRTDTQYF. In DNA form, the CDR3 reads TGTGCCAGCAGCTTAGAGCGGGGGGGGCGCACAGATACGCAGTATTTT.

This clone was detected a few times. CDR3 DNA sequence: TGTGCCAGCAGTTTTCTGGCGGGGGAGTCCCCTAACTATGGCTACACCTTC. It translates to CASSFLAGESPNYGYTF. V gene TRBV27 combines with J gene TRBJ1-2, with D possibly TRBD1 on 5 matching bases. Germline V gene data show CDR1 as MNHEY and CDR2 as SMNVEV (reference sequence). The CDR3 runs to 17 residues. V was clipped by 3 bases and J by 0 bases, with 17 bases between them.

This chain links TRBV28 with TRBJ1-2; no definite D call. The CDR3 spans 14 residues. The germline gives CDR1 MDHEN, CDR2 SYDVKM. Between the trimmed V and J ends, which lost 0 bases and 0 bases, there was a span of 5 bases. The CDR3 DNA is TGTGCCAGCAGTTTATGGCTTACTAACTATGGCTACACCTTC. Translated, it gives CASSLWLTNYGYTF.

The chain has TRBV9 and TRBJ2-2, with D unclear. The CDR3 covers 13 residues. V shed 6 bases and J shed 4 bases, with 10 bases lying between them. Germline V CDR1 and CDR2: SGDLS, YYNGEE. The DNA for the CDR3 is TGTGCCAGCAATGCCCAGGCCACCGGGGAGCTGTTTTTT. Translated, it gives CASNAQATGELFF.

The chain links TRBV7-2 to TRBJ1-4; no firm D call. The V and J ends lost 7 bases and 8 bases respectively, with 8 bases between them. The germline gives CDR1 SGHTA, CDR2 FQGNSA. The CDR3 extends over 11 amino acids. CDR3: CASTFGEKLFF. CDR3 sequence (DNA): TGTGCCAGCACTTTTGGGGAAAAACTGTTTTTT.

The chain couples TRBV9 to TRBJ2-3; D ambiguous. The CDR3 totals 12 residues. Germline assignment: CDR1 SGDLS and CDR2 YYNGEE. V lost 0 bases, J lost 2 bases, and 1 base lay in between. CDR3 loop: CASSVATDTQYF. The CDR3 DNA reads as TGTGCCAGCAGCGTAGCCACAGATACGCAGTATTTT.

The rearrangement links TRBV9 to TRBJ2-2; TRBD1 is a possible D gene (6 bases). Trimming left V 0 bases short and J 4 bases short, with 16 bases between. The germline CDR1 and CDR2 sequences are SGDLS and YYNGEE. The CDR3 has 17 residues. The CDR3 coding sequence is TGTGCCAGCAGCGTAGGGGGGCACAGCCTTTTCACCGGGGAGCTGTTTTTT. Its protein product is CASSVGGHSLFTGELFF.